The 24 T cell receptor beta chains given below trace back to one sample, sequenced in a study of CD8+ T cells in alopecia areata. cDNA prepared by RNA extraction and subsequent reverse transcription served as the template for sequencing. TCRdb's table, derived via immunoSEQ multiplex PCR, lists solely in-frame clones and lacks some. The data show under 70,000 clones, around 97% seen once. The input for sequencing was CD8+ T cells sorted from blood, taken at week 0. These receptor sequences come from a human donor with alopecia areata.

The J gene is TRBJ2-2, the V gene TRBV6-6; unclear D gene. The CDR3 contains 16 residues. Deletions cut 4 bases from V and 1 base from J, with 13 bases between. CDR1 is MNHNY, CDR2 SVGAGI, per germline (reference sequence). The CDR3 sequence: CASSFPGFLNTGELFF. The CDR3 bases are TGTGCCAGCAGTTTCCCCGGCTTTCTGAACACCGGGGAGCTGTTTTTT.

The J gene is TRBJ2-7, the V gene TRBV13; D not resolved. V was clipped by 2 bases and J by 7 bases, with 12 bases between them. The CDR3 is 13 amino acids. Per the germline V gene, CDR1 is PRHDT and CDR2 is FYEKMQ (reference sequence). CDR3 nucleotides: TGTGCCAGCAGCTTAAGTGATAATGGTGAGCAGTACTTC. The encoded protein is CASSLSDNGEQYF.

This chain links TRBV7-9 with TRBJ1-5; D remains unclear. The germline V gene has CDR1 SEHNR and CDR2 FQNEAQ (reference sequence). V lost 4 bases and J lost 0, with 22 bases in between. This CDR3 comprises 19 residues. The CDR3 sequence is CASSSQPGPGIYSNQPQHF. CDR3 in DNA: TGTGCCAGCAGCTCCCAACCGGGCCCCGGAATCTATAGCAATCAGCCCCAGCATTTT.

This chain links TRBV5-1 with TRBJ2-5, with 12 bases that match TRBD2. Germline V gene lookup returns CDR1 SGHRS and CDR2 YFSETQ. V lost 4 bases to trimming and J lost 4 bases; unmatched junction nucleotides: 2. The CDR3 contains 14 residues. The DNA of the CDR3 is TGCGCCAGCAGCGCTAGCGGGGGGGGAGAGACCCAGTACTTC. This encodes CASSASGGGETQYF. Combining the CDR3 with reference TRBV5-1 and TRBJ2-5 gives the whole variable domain KAGVTQTPRYLIKTRGQQVTLSCSPISGHRSVSWYQQTPGQGLQFLFEYFSETQRNKGNFPGRFSGRQFSNSRSEMNVSTLELGDSALYLCASSASGGGETQYFGPGTRLLVL.

This clone was recorded only once. The chain couples TRBV4-1 to TRBJ2-5; 7 bases agree with TRBD1. Trimming at V came to 0 bases and at J to 4 bases, leaving 8 bases not matched to a gene. The CDR3 has 16 amino acids. CDR1 is MGHRA and CDR2 is YSYEKL in the germline V gene. The CDR3 DNA follows: TGCGCCAGCAGCCAAGACGAAGGGGGCGGCGGAGAGACCCAGTACTTC. Translated: CASSQDEGGGGETQYF.

The rearrangement links TRBV6-5 to TRBJ2-2, with D possibly matching TRBD1 (6 bases). CDR3 length equals 15 residues. CDR1 is MNHEY, CDR2 SVGAGI, per germline. Trimming pared 5 bases from V and 6 bases from J, leaving 16 bases between. The CDR3 DNA follows: TGTGCCAGCAGTGCAGGAACAGGGTTTGCCGGGGAGCTGTTTTTT. It specifies CASSAGTGFAGELFF.

The J gene is TRBJ1-2, the V gene TRBV7-9, with 11 bases that match TRBD1. This CDR3 has 17 amino acids. V lost 5 bases, J lost 5 bases, and 13 bases stayed unmatched. CDR1 SEHNR and CDR2 FQNEAQ come from the germline V gene (reference sequence). The CDR3 region is CASSLGQGASRQYGYTF. In nucleotides, the CDR3 is TGTGCCAGCAGCCTAGGACAGGGGGCCTCTAGACAATATGGCTACACCTTC.

The chain joins TRBV5-3 to TRBJ2-1; D possibly uses TRBD1 or TRBD2 (5 bases each). TRBV5-3 is treated as an ORF (open reading frame) with a function not yet certain. The CDR3 sequence is 14 residues long. V was cut by 4 bases and J by 7 bases, with 15 bases left in between. CDR3 residues: CARSPWGPRNEQFF. For the CDR3, the DNA is TGTGCCAGAAGCCCCTGGGGACCCAGGAATGAGCAGTTCTTC.

The CDR3 sequence: CASSSYGGLAGLAKNIQYF. The CDR3 DNA reads as TGTGCCAGCAGTTCGTATGGTGGGCTAGCGGGACTAGCCAAAAACATTCAGTACTTC. V usage is TRBV27 and J usage is TRBJ2-4, with 9 bases fitting TRBD2. J gave up 0 bases and V 4 bases, and 13 bases lay outside the gene matches. The CDR3 extends over 19 amino acids. The V gene's germline CDR1 is MNHEY and CDR2 SMNVEV (reference sequence).

As regards this clone: At the DNA level, this CDR3 is encoded by other sequences in the same sample as well. The CDR3 nucleotides are TGCAGCGTCGGGCTGGCCGGGGAGCTGTTTTTT. It is translated as CSVGLAGELFF. The J gene is TRBJ2-2, the V gene TRBV29-1; D gene uncertain. The CDR3 has 11 residues. V lost 6 bases and J lost 6, with 8 bases in between. CDR1 and CDR2 (germline): SQVTM, ANQGSEA.

This chain links TRBV14 with TRBJ2-5; 7 bases align to TRBD1. The ends lost 11 bases at V and 7 bases at J; junction bases unmatched: 25. The germline gives CDR1 SGHDN, CDR2 FVKESK. The length of the CDR3 is 17 residues. CDR3 residues: CALITGTARDVEGTQYF. DNA for the CDR3: TGTGCCCTAATCACCGGGACAGCGAGGGACGTCGAGGGGACCCAGTACTTC.

Turning to this clone: At one end, the junction sequence differs from germline, possibly due to a read error. The V call is TRBV7-7, the J call TRBJ2-1; D perhaps matches TRBD2 (6 bases). This CDR3 contains 13 residues. Germline CDR1 is SSHAT and CDR2 is FNYEAQ (reference sequence). This CDR3 is CASSASVVNEQFF. The CDR3 nucleotides read TGTGCTAGCAGCGCTAGCGTTGTCAATGAGCAGTTCTTC.

This chain links TRBV7-9 with TRBJ2-3; TRBD1 or TRBD2 may be the D gene (5 bases each). The germline V gene has CDR1 SEHNR and CDR2 FQNEAQ (reference sequence). Trimming took 1 base from V and 13 from J, leaving 15 bases between them. There are 13 residues in the CDR3. In nucleotides, the CDR3 is TGTGCCAGCAGCTTAGTGGTACGGGACCAGAAGTATTTT. Its protein product is CASSLVVRDQKYF.

The CDR3: CASSLAGRMNTGELFF. In DNA, the CDR3 is TGTGCCAGCAGCTTAGCGGGCAGGATGAACACCGGGGAGCTGTTTTTT. V is TRBV7-9 and J is TRBJ2-2; D ambiguous. V gave up 0 bases and J gave up 1 base, with 9 bases separating them. This CDR3 is 16 amino acids long. The V gene's germline CDR1 is SEHNR and CDR2 FQNEAQ (reference sequence).

V gene TRBV4-3 combines with J gene TRBJ2-7; TRBD2 might be the D (6 bases). The CDR3 runs 14 residues. Per the germline V gene, CDR1 is LGHNA and CDR2 is YSLEER. V was clipped by 2 bases and J by 0 bases, with 8 bases between them. This CDR3 reads CASSQLGGSYEQYF. The CDR3 DNA sequence: TGCGCCAGCAGCCAACTCGGGGGCTCCTACGAGCAGTACTTC.

The rearrangement links TRBV6-5 to TRBJ2-7; the D is unclear. Germline CDR1 and CDR2: MNHEY and SVGAGI. The germline V and J ends were trimmed by 5 bases and 1 base, with 12 bases remaining between them. The length of the CDR3 is 14 residues. The DNA for the CDR3 is TGTGCCAGCAGTGAATCGACCGCTTCCTACGAGCAGTACTTC. This gives the protein CASSESTASYEQYF.

This clone is a singleton in its sample. The V gene is TRBV29-1, the J gene TRBJ2-7; D may be TRBD1 or TRBD2 (5 bases each). The ends were cut back, 4 bases at V and 5 bases at J, with 15 bases in the middle. Germline V CDR1 and CDR2: SQVTM, ANQGSEA. The CDR3 is 13 residues long. The CDR3 protein is CSVARDEAHEQYF. CDR3 coding DNA: TGCAGCGTTGCCCGGGACGAGGCCCACGAGCAGTACTTC.

The chain's CDR3 is CASSPLGSGANVLTF. The CDR3 coding sequence is TGTGCCAGCAGTCCACTAGGCTCTGGGGCCAACGTCCTGACTTTC. This sequence joins TRBV27 and TRBJ2-6; D possibly corresponds to TRBD2 (5 bases). Germline V gene data show CDR1 as MNHEY and CDR2 as SMNVEV (reference sequence). The CDR3 runs 15 residues. Trimming pared 5 bases from V and 0 bases from J, leaving 8 bases between.

This clone was found once. This rearrangement joins TRBV4-2 to TRBJ2-3; tentative D call: TRBD2 (7 bases). V lost 0 bases and J lost 1, with 14 bases in between. Germline assignment: CDR1 LGHNA and CDR2 YNFKEQ. The CDR3 is 17 amino acids. The CDR3 coding sequence is TGTGCCAGCAGCCAAGATTTTGGGGGGGCCGGCACAGATACGCAGTATTTT. Protein product: CASSQDFGGAGTDTQYF.

The chain links TRBV29-1 to TRBJ2-7; TRBD1 agrees at 7 bases. Trimming at V came to 1 base and at J to 3 bases, leaving 6 bases not matched to a gene. The CDR3 loop spans 14 amino acids. The germline CDR1 and CDR2 sequences are SQVTM and ANQGSEA. CDR3 in amino acids: CSVEVDRLNYEQYF. The CDR3 bases are TGCAGCGTTGAAGTGGACAGGCTAAACTACGAGCAGTACTTC.

This rearrangement joins TRBV7-2 to TRBJ2-7; perhaps D is TRBD1 or TRBD2 (5 bases each). V lost 3 bases to trimming and J lost 0 bases, with 12 bases between them. CDR3 size: 15 residues. CDR1 is SGHTA and CDR2 is FQGNSA in the germline V gene. Here the CDR3 reads CASSFFQGDSYEQYF. The CDR3 bases are TGTGCCAGCAGCTTTTTCCAGGGAGACTCCTACGAGCAGTACTTC.

The rearrangement joins TRBV4-2 to TRBJ2-7; D ambiguous. The CDR3 length is 17 residues. Germline lookup yields CDR1 LGHNA and CDR2 YNFKEQ. Trimming left V 5 bases short and J 2 bases short, with 22 bases between. CDR3 sequence (DNA): TGTGCCAGCAGCACTGATGACTTTGTGAGGAACACCTACGAGCAGTACTTC. Its protein is CASSTDDFVRNTYEQYF.

The chain carries TRBV13 and TRBJ2-7; D is unresolved. The CDR3 contains 11 residues. V was cut by 6 bases and J by 5 bases, with 8 bases left in between. Germline V CDR1 and CDR2: PRHDT, FYEKMQ (reference sequence). The CDR3 protein is CASRFWHEQYF. In DNA, the CDR3 is TGTGCCAGCAGATTTTGGCACGAGCAGTACTTC.

The chain carries TRBV6-6 and TRBJ1-5; D ambiguous. This CDR3 is built from 12 residues. The germline gives CDR1 MNHNY, CDR2 SVGAGI (reference sequence). V was shortened by 0 bases and J by 7 bases, with 4 bases between the two germline ends. Here the CDR3 reads CASSYSKQPQHF. The CDR3 nucleotides read TGTGCCAGCAGTTACTCCAAGCAGCCCCAGCATTTT.